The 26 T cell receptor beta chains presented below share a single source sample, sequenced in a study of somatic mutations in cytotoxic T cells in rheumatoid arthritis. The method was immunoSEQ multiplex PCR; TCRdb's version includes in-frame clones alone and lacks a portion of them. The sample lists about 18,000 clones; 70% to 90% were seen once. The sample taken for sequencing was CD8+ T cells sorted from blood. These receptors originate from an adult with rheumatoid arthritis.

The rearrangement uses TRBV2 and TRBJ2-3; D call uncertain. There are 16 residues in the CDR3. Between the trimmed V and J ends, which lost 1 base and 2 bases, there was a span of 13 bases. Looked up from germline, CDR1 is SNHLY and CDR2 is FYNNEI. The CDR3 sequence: CASSEVAPPYTDTQYF. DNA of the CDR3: TGTGCCAGCAGTGAAGTAGCACCGCCCTACACAGATACGCAGTATTTT. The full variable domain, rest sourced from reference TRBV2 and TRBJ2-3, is EPEVTQTPSHQVTQMGQEVILRCVPISNHLYFYWYRQILGQKVEFLVSFYNNEISEKSEIFDDQFSVERPDGSNFTLKIRSTKLEDSAMYFCASSEVAPPYTDTQYFGPGTRLTVL.

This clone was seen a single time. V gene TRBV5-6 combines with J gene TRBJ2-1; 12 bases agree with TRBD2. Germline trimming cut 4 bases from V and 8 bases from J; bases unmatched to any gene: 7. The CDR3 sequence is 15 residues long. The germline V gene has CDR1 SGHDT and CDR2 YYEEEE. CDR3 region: CASSTLAGGPDEQFF. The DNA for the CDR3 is TGTGCCAGCAGCACTCTAGCGGGAGGGCCAGATGAGCAGTTCTTC.

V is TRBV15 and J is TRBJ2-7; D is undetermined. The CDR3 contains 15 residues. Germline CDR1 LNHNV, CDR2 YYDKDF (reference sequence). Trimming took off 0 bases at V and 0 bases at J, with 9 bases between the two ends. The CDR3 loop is CATSRESGSSYEQYF. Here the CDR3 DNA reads TGTGCCACCAGCAGAGAATCAGGTAGCTCCTACGAGCAGTACTTC.

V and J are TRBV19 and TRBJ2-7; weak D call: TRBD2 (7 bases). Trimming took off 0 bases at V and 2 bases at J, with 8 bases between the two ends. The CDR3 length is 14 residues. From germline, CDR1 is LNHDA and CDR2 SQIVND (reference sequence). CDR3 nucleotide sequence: TGTGCCAGTAGTATAGACGGGGGGCCCTACGAGCAGTACTTC. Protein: CASSIDGGPYEQYF.

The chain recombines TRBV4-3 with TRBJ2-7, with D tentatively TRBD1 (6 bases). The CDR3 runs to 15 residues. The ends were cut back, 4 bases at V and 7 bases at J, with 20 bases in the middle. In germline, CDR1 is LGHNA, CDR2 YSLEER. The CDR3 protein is CASSPATGTEREQYF. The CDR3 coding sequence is TGCGCCAGCAGCCCAGCAACAGGGACGGAGAGGGAGCAGTACTTC.

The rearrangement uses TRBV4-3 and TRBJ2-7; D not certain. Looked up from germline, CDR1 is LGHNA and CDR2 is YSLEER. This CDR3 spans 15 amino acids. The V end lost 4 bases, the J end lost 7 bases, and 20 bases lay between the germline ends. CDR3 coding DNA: TGCGCCAGCAGCCCGACCACGGTGGGTTCGAGGGAGCAGTACTTC. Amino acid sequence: CASSPTTVGSREQYF.

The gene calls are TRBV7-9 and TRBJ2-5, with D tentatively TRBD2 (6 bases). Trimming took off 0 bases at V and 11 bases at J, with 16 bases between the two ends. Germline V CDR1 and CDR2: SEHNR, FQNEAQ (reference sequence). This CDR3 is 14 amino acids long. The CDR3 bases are TGTGCCAGCAGCTTAGCTAGCGGTATACGAGGGCAGTACTTC. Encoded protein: CASSLASGIRGQYF. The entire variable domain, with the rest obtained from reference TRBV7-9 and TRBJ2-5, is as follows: DTGVSQNPRHKITKRGQNVTFRCDPISEHNRLYWYRQTLGQGPEFLTYFQNEAQLEKSRLLSDRFSAERPKGSFSTLEIQRTEQGDSAMYLCASSLASGIRGQYFGPGTRLLVL.

As DNA, the CDR3 is TGTGCCAGCAGCCCATACCTCACAGATACGCAGTATTTT. Translation: CASSPYLTDTQYF. The rearrangement links TRBV7-3 to TRBJ2-3; D call uncertain. CDR3 length equals 13 residues. Trimming removed 5 bases at V and 2 bases at J, with 8 bases between. Germline assignment: CDR1 SGHTA and CDR2 FQGTGA.

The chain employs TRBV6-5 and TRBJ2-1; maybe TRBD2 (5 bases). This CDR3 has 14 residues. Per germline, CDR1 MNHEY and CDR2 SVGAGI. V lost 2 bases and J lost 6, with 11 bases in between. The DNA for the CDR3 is TGTGCCAGCAGTTACACCCCACTAGTCAATGAGCAGTTCTTC. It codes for CASSYTPLVNEQFF.

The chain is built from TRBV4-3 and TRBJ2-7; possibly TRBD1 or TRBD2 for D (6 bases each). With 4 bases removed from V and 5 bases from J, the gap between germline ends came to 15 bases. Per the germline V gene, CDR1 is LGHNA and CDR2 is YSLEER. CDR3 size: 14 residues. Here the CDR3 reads CASSPGGAGDEQYF. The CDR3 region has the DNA TGCGCCAGCAGCCCCGGGGGCGCCGGGGACGAGCAGTACTTC.

The CDR3 nucleotides are TGCGCCAGCAGCCAAGATATGCTAGCGGGGCGAGCTGGGGAGCTGTTTTTT. Its protein is CASSQDMLAGRAGELFF. The chain employs TRBV4-1 and TRBJ2-2; 9 bases fit TRBD2. V lost 0 bases and J lost 8; bases outside the gene matches: 10. The CDR3 contains 17 residues. The germline gives CDR1 MGHRA, CDR2 YSYEKL.

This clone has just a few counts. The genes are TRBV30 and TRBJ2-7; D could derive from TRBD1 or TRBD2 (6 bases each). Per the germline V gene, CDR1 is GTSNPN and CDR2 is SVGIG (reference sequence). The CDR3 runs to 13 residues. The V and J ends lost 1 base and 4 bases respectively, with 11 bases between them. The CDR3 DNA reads TGTGCCTGGAGTGACGGGGGCGCTTACGAGCAGTACTTC. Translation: CAWSDGGAYEQYF.

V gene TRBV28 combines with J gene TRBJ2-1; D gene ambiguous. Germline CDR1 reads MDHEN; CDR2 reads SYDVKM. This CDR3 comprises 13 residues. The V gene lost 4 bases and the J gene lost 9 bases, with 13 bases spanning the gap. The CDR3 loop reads CASSWAGDAEQFF. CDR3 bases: TGTGCCAGCAGTTGGGCTGGAGACGCTGAGCAGTTCTTC.

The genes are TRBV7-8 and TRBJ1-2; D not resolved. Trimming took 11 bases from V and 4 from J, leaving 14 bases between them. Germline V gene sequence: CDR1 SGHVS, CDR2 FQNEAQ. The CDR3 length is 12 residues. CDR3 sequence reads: CALGEVPYGYTF. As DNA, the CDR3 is TGTGCCCTCGGGGAGGTTCCCTATGGCTACACCTTC. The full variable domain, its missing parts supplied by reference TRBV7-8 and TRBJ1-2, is GAGVSQSPRYKVAKRGQDVALRCDPISGHVSLFWYQQALGQGPEFLTYFQNEAQLDKSGLPSDRFFAERPEGSVSTLKIQRTQQEDSAVYLCALGEVPYGYTFGSGTRLTVV.

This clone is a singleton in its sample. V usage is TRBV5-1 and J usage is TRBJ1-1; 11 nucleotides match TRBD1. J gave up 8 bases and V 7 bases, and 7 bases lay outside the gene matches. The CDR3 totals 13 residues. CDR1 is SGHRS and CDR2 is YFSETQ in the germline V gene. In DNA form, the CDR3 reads TGCGCCAGCGAAGGACAGGGGGCCAACGAAGCTTTCTTT. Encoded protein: CASEGQGANEAFF.

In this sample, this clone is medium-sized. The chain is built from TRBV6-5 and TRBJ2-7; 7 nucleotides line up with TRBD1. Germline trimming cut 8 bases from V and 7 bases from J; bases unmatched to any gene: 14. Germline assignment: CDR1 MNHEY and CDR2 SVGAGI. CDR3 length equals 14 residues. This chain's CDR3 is CASQQAAGGWEQYF. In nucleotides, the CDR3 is TGTGCCAGCCAACAAGCCGCAGGGGGTTGGGAGCAGTACTTC.

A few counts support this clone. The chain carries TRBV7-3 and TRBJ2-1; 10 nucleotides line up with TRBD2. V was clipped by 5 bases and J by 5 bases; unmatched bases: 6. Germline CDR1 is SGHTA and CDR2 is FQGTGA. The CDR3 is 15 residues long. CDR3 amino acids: CASSPYGLADNEQFF. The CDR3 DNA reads TGTGCCAGCAGCCCCTACGGACTAGCGGACAATGAGCAGTTCTTC.

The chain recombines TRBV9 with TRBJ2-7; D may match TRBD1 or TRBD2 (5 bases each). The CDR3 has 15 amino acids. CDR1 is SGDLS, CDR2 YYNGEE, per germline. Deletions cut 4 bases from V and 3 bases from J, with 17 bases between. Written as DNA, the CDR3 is TGTGCCAGCAGCCCCTCCGGGGCCCTAATCTACGAGCAGTACTTC. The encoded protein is CASSPSGALIYEQYF.

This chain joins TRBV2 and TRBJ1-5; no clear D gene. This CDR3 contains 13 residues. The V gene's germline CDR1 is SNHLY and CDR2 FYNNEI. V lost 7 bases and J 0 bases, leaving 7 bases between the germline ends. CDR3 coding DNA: TGTGCCAGCAACCGGTATAGCAATCAGCCCCAGCATTTT. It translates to CASNRYSNQPQHF. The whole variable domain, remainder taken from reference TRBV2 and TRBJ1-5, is EPEVTQTPSHQVTQMGQEVILRCVPISNHLYFYWYRQILGQKVEFLVSFYNNEISEKSEIFDDQFSVERPDGSNFTLKIRSTKLEDSAMYFCASNRYSNQPQHFGDGTRLSIL.

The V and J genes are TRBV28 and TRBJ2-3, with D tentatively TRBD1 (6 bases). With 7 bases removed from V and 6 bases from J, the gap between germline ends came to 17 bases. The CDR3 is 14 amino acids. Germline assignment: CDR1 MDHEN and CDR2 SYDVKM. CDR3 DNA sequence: TGTGCCAGCACCCCGATAGGGGGTATGGATACGCAGTATTTT. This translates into CASTPIGGMDTQYF.

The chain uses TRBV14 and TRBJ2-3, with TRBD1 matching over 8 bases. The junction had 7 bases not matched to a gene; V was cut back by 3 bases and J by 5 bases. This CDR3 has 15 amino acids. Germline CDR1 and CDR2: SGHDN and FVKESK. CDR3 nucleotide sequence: TGTGCCAGCAGCCAGAGCCAGGGGGCTGGAGATACGCAGTATTTT. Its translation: CASSQSQGAGDTQYF.

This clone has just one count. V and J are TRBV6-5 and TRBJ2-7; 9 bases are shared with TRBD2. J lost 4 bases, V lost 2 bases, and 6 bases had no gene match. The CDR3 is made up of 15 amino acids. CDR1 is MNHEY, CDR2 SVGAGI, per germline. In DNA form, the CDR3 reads TGTGCCAGCAGTTACGGGGCGGGAGGGGGATACGAGCAGTACTTC. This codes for CASSYGAGGGYEQYF.

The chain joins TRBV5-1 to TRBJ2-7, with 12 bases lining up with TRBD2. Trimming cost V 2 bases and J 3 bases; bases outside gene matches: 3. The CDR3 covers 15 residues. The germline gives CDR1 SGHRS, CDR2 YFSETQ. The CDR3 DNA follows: TGCGCCAGCAGCTTATGGACTAGCGGGGACTACGAGCAGTACTTC. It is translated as CASSLWTSGDYEQYF.

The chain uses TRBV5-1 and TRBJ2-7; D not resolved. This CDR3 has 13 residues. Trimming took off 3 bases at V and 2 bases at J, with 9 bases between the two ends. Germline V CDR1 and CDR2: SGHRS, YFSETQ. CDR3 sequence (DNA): TGCGCCAGCAGCTCCGATCAGACCTACGAGCAGTACTTC. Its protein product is CASSSDQTYEQYF.

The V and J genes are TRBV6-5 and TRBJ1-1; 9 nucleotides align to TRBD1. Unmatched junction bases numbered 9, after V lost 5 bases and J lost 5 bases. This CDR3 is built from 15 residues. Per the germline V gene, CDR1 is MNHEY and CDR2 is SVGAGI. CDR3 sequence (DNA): TGTGCCAGCAGTCAGGACAGGGGAGGGGGAACTGAAGCTTTCTTT. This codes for CASSQDRGGGTEAFF.

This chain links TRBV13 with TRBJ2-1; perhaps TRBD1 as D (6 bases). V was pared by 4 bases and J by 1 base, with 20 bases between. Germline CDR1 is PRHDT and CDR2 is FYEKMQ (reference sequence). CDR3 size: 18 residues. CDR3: CASSSYTGTGVSYNEQFF. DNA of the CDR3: TGTGCCAGCAGCTCATACACAGGGACCGGGGTGTCCTACAATGAGCAGTTCTTC.